This TCR beta chain was found in a study of neoadjuvant anti-PD-1 for oral cavity cancer. Germline CDR1 and CDR2: SGHAT and FQNNGV. This CDR3 has 13 residues. V was pared by 5 bases and J by 4 bases, with 11 bases between. TCRdb's table, derived via immunoSEQ multiplex PCR, lists solely in-frame clones and lacks some. Counted here are fewer than 70,000 clones, approximately 80% occurring once; the ten biggest clones make up approximately 2.8%. The rearrangement joins TRBV11-2 to TRBJ2-5, with D possibly matching TRBD1 (5 bases). The clonotype was recovered from a person between 40 and 85 years old with oral cavity squamous cell carcinoma. The specimen was PBMCs, collected before nivolumab (anti-PD-1) treatment. CDR3 bases: TGTGCCAGCAGCCCAGGGTTAGGAGAGACCCAGTACTTC. Residues: CASSPGLGETQYF.